This T cell receptor beta chain was sequenced for a study of OX40 agonist ivuxolimab in advanced cancers. The study in broad terms: Ivuxolimab was an agonistic, fully human IgG2 monoclonal antibody directed against OX40 (CD134), a costimulatory receptor. Of the approximately 54 patients in dose escalation, about 19 had hepatocellular carcinoma, some 15 had melanoma, 9 had renal cell carcinoma and 9 had head and neck cancer. Intravenous ivuxolimab was administered to patients every 2 weeks at six dose levels: 0.01, 0.1, 0.3, 1.5, 3 and 10 mg/kg. The paper describes the monotherapy dose-escalation part (N ≈ 51 patients) of the phase I trial of ivuxolimab. In the dose-escalation cohort, around four fifths of patients were male, and the mean age was around 60 years with a range of roughly 23 to 79. Prior anti-PD-1, anti-PD-L1 or anti-CTLA-4 therapy was permitted, and checkpoint inhibitors had been received by roughly 40% of dose-escalation patients. Partial responses occurred in three dose-escalation patients: two with cutaneous melanoma and one with hepatocellular carcinoma. The point of sequencing TCRbeta in the periphery was to test whether ivuxolimab changed TCR sequence diversity and drove clonal T-cell expansion.

As to this clone: No antigen is known for it. Per-base qualities were not stored, and no clone one base away is much larger.

For sequencing of the TCRbeta CDR3 region, genomic DNA was extracted from the sorted cells. The immunoSEQ Assay was used to sequence the TCRbeta CDR3 regions. TCRdb mirrors the immuneACCESS table, restricted to in-frame sequences. Some clones are absent from its copies; in checked studies, under half trace to an unresolved V gene, and the reason for the others is unknown. This sample is represented by 150,000 to 170,000 clones; approximately 94% of them were singletons. The biggest ten clones account for 0.31% of the sample. Patients with a history of autoimmune disease or receiving systemic immunosuppression were excluded from the trial. Peripheral blood for TCR sequencing was drawn from every dose cohort at baseline, at cycle 4 day 1 and at cycle 7 day 1. Samples came from an open-label, multicenter, first-in-human phase I dose-escalation trial of ivuxolimab. Adults with locally advanced or metastatic melanoma, renal cell, hepatocellular, or head and neck squamous cell carcinoma were enrolled in the trial. Before TCR sequencing, CD4+ and CD8+ T cells were separately sorted from peripheral blood.

Clipping removes 4 bases from V and 5 bases from J, with 11 as the unmatched junction base count. Measured from the cysteine to the phenylalanine, the CDR3 is 15 residues long. Only the CDR3 region is kept as DNA, spanning 45 bases read in frame from base 1. As encoded in the germline V gene, CDR1 is SQVTM while CDR2 is ANQGSEA. Findings and caveats that apply to the study as a whole: In the 0.1-3.0 mg/kg groups, partial responders had among the lowest normalized peripheral clonal expansion, particularly in CD8+ T cells. The antigen specificity of the peripheral T cells that underwent clonal expansion was not determined. After ivuxolimab, expanded clones were on average more numerous among CD8+ T cells than among CD4+ T cells. At doses from 0.1 to 3.0 mg/kg, clonal expansion was seen in both CD4+ and CD8+ blood T cells between baseline and week 6. Low levels of normalized T-cell clonal expansion were also seen in some nonresponding patients.

The chain employs TRBV29-1 and TRBJ2-1, and TRBD2 aligns with 7 junction nucleotides. The sequencing here drew on CD4+ or CD8+ T cells sorted from blood, taken in a trial of the OX40 agonist ivuxolimab. The sequence was obtained from an adult with an advanced solid tumor such as melanoma, head and neck, liver or kidney cancer. The DNA is as follows: TGCAGCGTTGTGCTGCAGGGAGGGTTGAACAATGAGCAGTTCTTC. Its product reads: CSVVLQGGLNNEQFF.